The source of this TCR beta chain is a study of blood T cell repertoires in COVID-19. Study as a whole: Sites across the United States, Italy and Spain contributed samples from acute and convalescent COVID-19. Sources were T cells, B-cell-depleted T cells, or PBMCs; the material itself was cDNA or gDNA.

Original processing notes: Researchers report that nucleated cell counts were estimated from reference gene primer amplification. Libraries were prepared by immunoSEQ multiplex PCR; TCRdb keeps only in-frame clonotypes and omits some of them. D and trimming were read from the DNA, whereas the V and J calls and clone size are those reported in that table. The table shows about 270,000 clones, with over 75% occurring only once. J lost 2 bases, V lost 4 bases, and 4 bases had no gene match. Germline V CDR1 and CDR2: SGHRS, YFSETQ. This CDR3 comprises 15 residues. The TCR was taken from a human donor in a cohort sampled during active COVID-19. The sequenced sample consisted of peripheral blood. The chain couples TRBV5-1 to TRBJ2-3, with TRBD1 matching over 10 bases. CDR3 protein: CASSAGQGVTDTQYF. CDR3 in DNA: TGCGCCAGCAGCGCCGGACAGGGGGTCACAGATACGCAGTATTTT.